This note documents a single T cell receptor beta chain sequence. What it binds is unknown. The sample originates from a study of T cell responses to AZD1222 COVID-19 vaccine. Study conclusions and caveats: Researchers report vaccine-associated CD4 TCRs spanning spike, with dominance at 160-218 and 743-854. Spike-specific TCR breadth and depth were elevated following two AZD1222 doses. In a largely white British group with more females than males, clonal diversity was possibly underestimated.

Clones were sequenced by immunoSEQ multiplex PCR, and TCRdb holds only the in-frame ones, with some missing. Of around 160,000 clones in the sample, around 88% were seen once. The CDR3 contains 15 residues. Germline assignment: CDR1 LGHNA and CDR2 YSLEER. After removal of 2 bases from V and 4 bases from J, the junction contained 5 bases not matched to a gene. This clonotype originated in an adult in good health. V is TRBV4-3 and J is TRBJ1-2; 9 bases fit TRBD1. Material: peripheral blood, obtained on day 0 of AZD1222 vaccination. As DNA, the CDR3 is TGCGCCAGCAGCCAACGACAGGGGGATGGCTATGGCTACACCTTC. Residues: CASSQRQGDGYGYTF.